The 6 T cell receptor beta chains below were found in one sample sequenced in a study of blood T cell repertoires in COVID-19. TCRdb keeps only in-frame clones here, not all; method: immunoSEQ multiplex PCR. The sample lists 360,000 or so clones; 88% were seen once. The sequenced material came from PBMCs or T cells enriched from blood (not recorded which). The receptors here all came from a woman in her 30s who had been exposed to COVID-19.

This chain joins TRBV6-1 and TRBJ1-1; D perhaps matches TRBD1 (6 bases). The CDR3 extends over 15 amino acids. The germline V gene has CDR1 MNHNS and CDR2 SASEGT. Trimming took off 2 bases at V and 6 bases at J, with 16 bases between the two ends. In DNA, the CDR3 is TGTGCCAGCAGTGAAACAGGGTTGATAGGCGCTGAAGCTTTCTTT. Its protein product is CASSETGLIGAEAFF.

The chain is built from TRBV7-2 and TRBJ1-1; D is ambiguous. Trimming pared 7 bases from V and 1 base from J, leaving 10 bases between. Germline V CDR1 and CDR2: SGHTA, FQGNSA. This CDR3 spans 13 amino acids. The CDR3 DNA reads TGTGCCAGCAAGCCCATCTGGAACACTGAAGCTTTCTTT. Protein sequence: CASKPIWNTEAFF.

The chain links TRBV5-1 to TRBJ1-4, with unresolved D. Germline CDR1 is SGHRS and CDR2 is YFSETQ. The CDR3 totals 14 residues. Trimming shortened V by 4 bases and J by 6 bases, and 13 bases separated the two germline ends. CDR3: CASSLGVNHEKLFF. CDR3 DNA: TGCGCCAGCAGCCTTGGAGTGAATCATGAAAAACTGTTTTTT.

V is TRBV2 and J is TRBJ1-2; a possible D gene is TRBD1 (6 bases). Germline CDR1 reads SNHLY; CDR2 reads FYNNEI. Trimming cost V 8 bases and J 7 bases, with 26 bases left between them. The CDR3 spans 16 residues. The CDR3 sequence is CASSPGAGVSGAGYTF. For the CDR3, the DNA is TGTGCCAGCTCCCCCGGGGCAGGGGTGTCTGGAGCTGGCTACACCTTC.

V gene TRBV7-2 combines with J gene TRBJ2-7; TRBD1 agrees at 10 bases. Trimming cost V 2 bases and J 1 base; bases outside gene matches: 2. This CDR3 comprises 15 residues. The germline CDR1 and CDR2 sequences are SGHTA and FQGNSA. Here the CDR3 reads CASSLWTGGSYEQYF. The CDR3 region has the DNA TGTGCCAGCAGCTTATGGACAGGGGGTTCCTACGAGCAGTACTTC. Full variable domain (rest looked up from reference TRBV7-2 and TRBJ2-7): GAGVSQSPSNKVTEKGKDVELRCDPISGHTALYWYRQSLGQGLEFLIYFQGNSAPDKSGLPSDRFSAERTGGSVSTLTIQRTQQEDSAVYLCASSLWTGGSYEQYFGPGTRLTVT.

V usage is TRBV7-2 and J usage is TRBJ2-7; a weak D match, TRBD2 (6 bases). The CDR3 extends over 14 amino acids. Trimming took off 1 base at V and 6 bases at J, with 13 bases between the two ends. Germline V lookup: CDR1 SGHTA, CDR2 FQGNSA. CDR3 nucleotide sequence: TGTGCCAGCAGCTTAGACGGGAGTCAACGCGAGCAGTACTTC. Its translation is CASSLDGSQREQYF. Combining the CDR3 with reference TRBV7-2 and TRBJ2-7 gives the whole variable domain GAGVSQSPSNKVTEKGKDVELRCDPISGHTALYWYRQSLGQGLEFLIYFQGNSAPDKSGLPSDRFSAERTGGSVSTLTIQRTQQEDSAVYLCASSLDGSQREQYFGPGTRLTVT.